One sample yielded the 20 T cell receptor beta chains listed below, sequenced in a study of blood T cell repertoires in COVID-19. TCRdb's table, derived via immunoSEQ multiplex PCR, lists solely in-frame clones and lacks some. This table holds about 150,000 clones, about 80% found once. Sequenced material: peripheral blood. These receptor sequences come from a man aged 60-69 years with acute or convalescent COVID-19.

CDR3: CASSPGLAVNTGELFF. CDR3 sequence (DNA): TGTGCCAGCAGTCCCGGACTAGCGGTGAACACCGGGGAGCTGTTTTTT. The chain recombines TRBV9 with TRBJ2-2; the match to TRBD2 covers 10 bases. From germline, CDR1 is SGDLS and CDR2 YYNGEE. J was trimmed by 1 base and V by 5 bases; bases with no gene match: 5. The CDR3 length is 16 residues.

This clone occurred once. CDR3 region: CASSLGVGGGTQPQHF. The CDR3 DNA is TGTGCCAGCAGCTTGGGGGTGGGTGGAGGGACCCAGCCCCAGCATTTT. The chain couples TRBV5-5 to TRBJ1-5; D is possibly TRBD1 (5 bases). V lost 0 bases and J lost 7, with 17 bases in between. In germline, CDR1 is SGHKS, CDR2 YYEKEE (reference sequence). The CDR3 consists of 16 residues.

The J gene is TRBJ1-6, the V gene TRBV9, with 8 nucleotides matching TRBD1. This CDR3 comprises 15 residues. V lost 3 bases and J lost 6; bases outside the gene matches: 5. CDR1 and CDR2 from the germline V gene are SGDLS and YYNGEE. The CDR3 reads CASSADRGPNSPLHF. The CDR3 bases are TGTGCCAGCAGCGCAGACAGGGGTCCTAATTCACCCCTCCACTTT.

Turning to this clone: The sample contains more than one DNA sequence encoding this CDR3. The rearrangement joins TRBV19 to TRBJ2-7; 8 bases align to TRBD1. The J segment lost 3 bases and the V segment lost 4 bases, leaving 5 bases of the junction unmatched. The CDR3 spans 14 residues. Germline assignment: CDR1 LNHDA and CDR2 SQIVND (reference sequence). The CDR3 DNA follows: TGTGCCAGTAGTACTGGACAGGGTAACTACGAGCAGTACTTC. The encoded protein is CASSTGQGNYEQYF.

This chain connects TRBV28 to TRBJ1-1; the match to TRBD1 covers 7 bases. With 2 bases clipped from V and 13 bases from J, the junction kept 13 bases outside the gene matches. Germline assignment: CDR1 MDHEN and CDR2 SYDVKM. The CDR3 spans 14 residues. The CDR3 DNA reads TGTGCCAGCAGTTTAAGTGCAGGGGGGCTAAGGGATTTCTTT. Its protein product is CASSLSAGGLRDFF.

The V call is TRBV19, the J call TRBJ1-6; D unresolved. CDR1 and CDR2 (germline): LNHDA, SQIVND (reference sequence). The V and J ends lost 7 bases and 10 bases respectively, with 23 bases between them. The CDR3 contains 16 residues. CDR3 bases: TGTGCCAGTACCCTAGAAGAGGTGAGACTCGGGTCACCCCTCCACTTT. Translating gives CASTLEEVRLGSPLHF.

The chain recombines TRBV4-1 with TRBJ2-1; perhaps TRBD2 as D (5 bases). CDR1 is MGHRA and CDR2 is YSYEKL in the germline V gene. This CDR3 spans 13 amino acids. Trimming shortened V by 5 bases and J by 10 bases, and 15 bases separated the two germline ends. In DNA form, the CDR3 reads TGCGCCAGCAGCTTCCCAGCGGTTGTGGAGCAGTTCTTC. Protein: CASSFPAVVEQFF.

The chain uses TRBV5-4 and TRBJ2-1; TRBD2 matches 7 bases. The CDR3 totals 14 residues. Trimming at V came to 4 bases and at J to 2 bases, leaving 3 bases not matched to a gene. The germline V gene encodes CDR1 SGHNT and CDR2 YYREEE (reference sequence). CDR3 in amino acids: CASSLSGTYNEQFF. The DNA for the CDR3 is TGTGCCAGCAGCCTCAGCGGGACCTACAATGAGCAGTTCTTC. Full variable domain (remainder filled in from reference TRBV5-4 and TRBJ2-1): ETGVTQSPTHLIKTRGQQVTLRCSSQSGHNTVSWYQQALGQGPQFIFQYYREEENGRGNFPPRFSGLQFPNYSSELNVNALELDDSALYLCASSLSGTYNEQFFGPGTRLTVL.

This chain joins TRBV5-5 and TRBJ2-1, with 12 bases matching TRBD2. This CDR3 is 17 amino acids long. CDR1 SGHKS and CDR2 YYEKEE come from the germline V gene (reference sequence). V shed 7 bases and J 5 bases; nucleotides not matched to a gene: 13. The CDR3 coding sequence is TGTGCCAGCTCCGGCACTCGGCTAGCGGGGGGGAACAATGAGCAGTTCTTC. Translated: CASSGTRLAGGNNEQFF. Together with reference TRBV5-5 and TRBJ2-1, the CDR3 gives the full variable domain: DAGVTQSPTHLIKTRGQQVTLRCSPISGHKSVSWYQQVLGQGPQFIFQYYEKEERGRGNFPDRFSARQFPNYSSELNVNALLLGDSALYLCASSGTRLAGGNNEQFFGPGTRLTVL.

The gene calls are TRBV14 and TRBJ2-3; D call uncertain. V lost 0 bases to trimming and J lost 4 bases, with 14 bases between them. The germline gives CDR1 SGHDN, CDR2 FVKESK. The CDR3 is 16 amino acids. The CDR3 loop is CASSQDFVFTADTQYF. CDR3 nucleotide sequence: TGTGCCAGCAGCCAAGATTTCGTCTTCACGGCAGATACGCAGTATTTT.

This chain's CDR3 is CASSSLGRGVNNEQFF. The CDR3 coding sequence is TGTGCCAGCAGCTCGCTAGGGCGGGGGGTTAACAATGAGCAGTTCTTC. The chain joins TRBV11-3 to TRBJ2-1, with 8 bases fitting TRBD2. The V segment lost 4 bases and the J segment 5 bases; nucleotides outside the gene matches: 10. Germline loops: CDR1 SGHNT, CDR2 YENEEA. The CDR3 is 16 residues long.

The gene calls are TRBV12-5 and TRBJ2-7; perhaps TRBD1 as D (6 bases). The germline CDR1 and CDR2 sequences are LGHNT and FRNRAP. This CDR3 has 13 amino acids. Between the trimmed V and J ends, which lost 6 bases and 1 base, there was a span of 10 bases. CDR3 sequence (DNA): TGTGCTAGTGGATTTGACAGGTCCTACGAGCAGTACTTC. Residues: CASGFDRSYEQYF. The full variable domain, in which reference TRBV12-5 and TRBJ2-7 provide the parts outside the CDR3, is DARVTQTPRHKVTEMGQEVTMRCQPILGHNTVFWYRQTMMQGLELLAYFRNRAPLDDSGMPKDRFSAEMPDATLATLKIQPSEPRDSAVYFCASGFDRSYEQYFGPGTRLTVT.

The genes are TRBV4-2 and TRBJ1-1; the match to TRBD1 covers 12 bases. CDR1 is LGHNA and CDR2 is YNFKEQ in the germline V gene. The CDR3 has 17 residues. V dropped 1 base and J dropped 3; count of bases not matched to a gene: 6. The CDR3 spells CASSQGGTGGRDTEAFF. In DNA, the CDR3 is TGTGCCAGCAGCCAAGGGGGGACAGGGGGCAGGGACACTGAAGCTTTCTTT.

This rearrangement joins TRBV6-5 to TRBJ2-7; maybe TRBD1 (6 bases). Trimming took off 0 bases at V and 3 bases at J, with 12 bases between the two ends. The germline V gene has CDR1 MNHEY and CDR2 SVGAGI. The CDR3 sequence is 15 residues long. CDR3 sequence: CASSYSMQGHYEQYF. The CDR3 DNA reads TGTGCCAGCAGTTACTCTATGCAGGGGCACTACGAGCAGTACTTC.

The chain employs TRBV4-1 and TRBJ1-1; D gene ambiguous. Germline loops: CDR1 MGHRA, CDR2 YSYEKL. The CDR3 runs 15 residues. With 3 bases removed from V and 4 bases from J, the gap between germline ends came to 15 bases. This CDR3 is CASSQPTTVLTEAFF. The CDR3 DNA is TGCGCCAGCAGCCAGCCCACCACAGTTCTCACTGAAGCTTTCTTT.

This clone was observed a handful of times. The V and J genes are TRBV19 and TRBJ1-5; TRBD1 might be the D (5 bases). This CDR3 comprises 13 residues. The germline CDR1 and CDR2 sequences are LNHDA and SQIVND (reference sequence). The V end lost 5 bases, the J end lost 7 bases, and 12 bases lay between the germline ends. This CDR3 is CASSDTGWQPQHF. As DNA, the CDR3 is TGTGCCAGTAGTGACACAGGTTGGCAGCCCCAGCATTTT.

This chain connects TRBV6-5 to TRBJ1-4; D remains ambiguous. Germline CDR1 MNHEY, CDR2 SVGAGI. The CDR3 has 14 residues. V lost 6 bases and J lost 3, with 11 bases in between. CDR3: CASRGTPSNEKLFF. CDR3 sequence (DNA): TGTGCCAGCAGGGGCACTCCGTCTAATGAAAAACTGTTTTTT.

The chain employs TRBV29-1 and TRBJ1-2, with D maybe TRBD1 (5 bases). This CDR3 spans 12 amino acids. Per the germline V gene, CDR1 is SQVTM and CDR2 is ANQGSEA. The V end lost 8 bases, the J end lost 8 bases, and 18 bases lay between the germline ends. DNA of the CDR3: TGCAGCATCCGAAAAGGGGATCGCGGCTACACCTTC. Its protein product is CSIRKGDRGYTF.

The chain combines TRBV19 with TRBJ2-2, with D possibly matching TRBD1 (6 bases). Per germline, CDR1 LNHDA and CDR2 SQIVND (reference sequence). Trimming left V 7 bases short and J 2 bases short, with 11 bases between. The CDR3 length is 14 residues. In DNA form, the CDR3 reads TGTGCCAGTAAGGGGACACTTAACACCGGGGAGCTGTTTTTT. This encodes CASKGTLNTGELFF. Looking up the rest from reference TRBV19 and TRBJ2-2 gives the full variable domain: DGGITQSPKYLFRKEGQNVTLSCEQNLNHDAMYWYRQDPGQGLRLIYYSQIVNDFQKGDIAEGYSVSREKKESFPLTVTSAQKNPTAFYLCASKGTLNTGELFFGEGSRLTVL.

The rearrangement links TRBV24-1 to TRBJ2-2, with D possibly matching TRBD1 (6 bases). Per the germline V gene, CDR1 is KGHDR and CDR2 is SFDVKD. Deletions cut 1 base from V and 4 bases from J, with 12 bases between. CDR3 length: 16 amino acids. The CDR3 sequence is CATSDLAGAGTGELFF. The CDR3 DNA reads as TGTGCCACCAGTGATTTAGCAGGGGCGGGCACCGGGGAGCTGTTTTTT.